The sequence of this TCR beta chain was determined in a study of beta chain features in type 1 diabetes. Study outcomes and limitations: Shorter TCRB CDR3s, moderately but significantly so, marked every one of the four CD4+ subsets in Type 1 diabetes patients.

Trimming took 4 bases from V and 2 from J, leaving 13 bases between them. Germline values: CDR1 SGDLS, CDR2 YYNGEE. This CDR3 has 14 amino acids. Expressed TCRB transcripts got sequenced, as all isolated RNA was reverse transcribed. Assay: immunoSEQ multiplex PCR; the TCRdb copy retains only in-frame clones and omits some. The top ten clones hold 0.03% to 0.04% of a sample with more than 550,000 clones, about 14% of them seen once. A few counts support this clone. What it binds is not known. The chain employs TRBV9 and TRBJ2-7, with D unresolved. Sequencing was carried out using naive CD4+ T cells from blood. This sequence was found in a man between 18 and 35 years old with type 1 diabetes. The CDR3 here is CASSPGLNTYEQYF. The CDR3 coding sequence is TGTGCCAGCAGCCCCGGGCTAAACACCTACGAGCAGTACTTC. Full variable domain (missing parts from reference TRBV9 and TRBJ2-7): DSGVTQTPKHLITATGQRVTLRCSPRSGDLSVYWYQQSLDQGLQFLIQYYNGEERAKGNILERFSAQQFPDLHSELNLSSLELGDSALYFCASSPGLNTYEQYFGPGTRLTVT.